The clone carrying this T cell receptor beta chain was seen only a few times. TCRdb recomputed calls from the RT-PCR reads with MiXCR, one row per CDR3 protein. Seen here are around 17,000 distinct CDR3 sequences, 25% to 30% observed once, and the top ten hold about 34%. This specimen comes from a study of patients and donors after allogeneic stem cell transplantation. Germline V CDR1 and CDR2: SGHTA, FQGNSA. This CDR3 has 15 residues. Deletions cut 5 bases from V and 0 bases from J, with 13 bases between. This receptor was taken from a human donor who was either an allogeneic HSCT recipient or a stem cell or donor lymphocyte infusion donor (not recorded which). It is not recorded whose cells these are; they may come from a transplant donor. Specimen: blood, either unsorted or a sorted T cell fraction (not recorded which). This rearrangement joins TRBV7-2 to TRBJ1-1; D perhaps matches TRBD1 (5 bases). DNA for the CDR3: TGTGCCAGCAGCACAGCGGGGGGGATGAACACTGAAGCTTTCTTT. Its protein product is CASSTAGGMNTEAFF. Full variable domain (outside the CDR3, taken from reference TRBV7-2 and TRBJ1-1): GAGVSQSPSNKVTEKGKDVELRCDPISGHTALYWYRQSLGQGLEFLIYFQGNSAPDKSGLPSDRFSAERTGGSVSTLTIQRTQQEDSAVYLCASSTAGGMNTEAFFGQGTRLTVV.